This TCR beta chain is from a study of T-cell memory formation after mild COVID-19. CDR1 SGHAT and CDR2 FQNNGV come from the germline V gene. There are 12 residues in the CDR3. Using its own MiXCR run on the 5' RACE reads, TCRdb lists one record per CDR3 protein. The repertoire consists of some 320,000 distinct CDR3 sequences, with roughly an eighth occurring once and the leading ten covering roughly 21%. This clonotype was seen a few times. A junction end diverges from the germline sequence, so it may reflect a read error. The V call is TRBV11-2, the J call TRBJ2-1; D is perhaps TRBD2 (7 bases). The sample taken for sequencing was PBMCs or a T cell subset sorted from them (not recorded which). This clonotype originated in a man aged 18 to 30 who had mild COVID-19 (a few samples of this study predate the infection). Cell type and time point are not known. CDR3 loop: CASSAAGAVSNF. CDR3 bases: TGTGCCAGCAGCGCCGCGGGGGCGGTTAGTAACTTC.